What follows are 21 T cell receptor beta chains derived from one specimen sequenced in a study of beta chain features in type 1 diabetes (dated by TCRdb to 2017 to 2018). Library preparation was by the immunoSEQ multiplex PCR assay. All of the isolated RNA was reverse transcribed with the High Capacity cDNA Reverse Transcription Kit, so expressed TCRB transcripts were sequenced. The table comes from immuneACCESS by way of TCRdb, which keeps in-frame sequences with V and J called. Part of the clones is missing from these tables; in studies checked, under half for an unresolved V gene and the rest for unknown reasons. Here the sample has hundreds of thousands of clones; roughly 13% occur a single time. The ten largest clones represent roughly 0.017% of the sample. Sample: naive CD4+ T cells from blood. The cell subset or site tag for this specimen amounts to: true naive CD4+ T cells. The source is a man in his late teens or twenties in good health.

This clone was seen a few times. The genes are TRBV28 and TRBJ1-1; D is unresolved. This CDR3 contains 11 residues. V was pared by 8 bases and J by 0 bases, with 4 bases between. CDR1 and CDR2 (germline): MDHEN, SYDVKM. In DNA, the CDR3 is TGTGCCAGCGTCTTGAACACTGAAGCTTTCTTT. The encoded protein is CASVLNTEAFF.

The chain recombines TRBV5-6 with TRBJ1-2, with TRBD1 identical over 9 bases. The CDR3 contains 13 residues. CDR1 is SGHDT, CDR2 YYEEEE, per germline. Trimming at V came to 4 bases and at J to 7 bases, leaving 5 bases not matched to a gene. The DNA for the CDR3 is TGTGCCAGCAGCCGACGACAGGGGGGTGGCTACACCTTC. Translated, it gives CASSRRQGGGYTF.

This chain connects TRBV30 to TRBJ1-1; tentative D call: TRBD1 (5 bases). The length of the CDR3 is 13 residues. V was pared by 3 bases and J by 4 bases, with 12 bases between. Per the germline V gene, CDR1 is GTSNPN and CDR2 is SVGIG (reference sequence). The CDR3 region has the DNA TGTGCCTGGAGCCGGGAGGGGAGCACTGAAGCTTTCTTT. Encoded protein: CAWSREGSTEAFF.

This clone was found many times. This chain connects TRBV29-1 to TRBJ2-1; TRBD2 matches at 13 bases. The V gene end was trimmed by 7 bases and the J gene end by 5 bases; junction bases not matched to a gene: 2. The germline gives CDR1 SQVTM, CDR2 ANQGSEA. The CDR3 is 13 amino acids. The DNA for the CDR3 is TGCAGCGGAACTAGCGGGGGGGACAATGAGCAGTTCTTC. This codes for CSGTSGGDNEQFF.

As for this clone: Other DNA sequences in the sample encode the same CDR3. The J gene is TRBJ2-7, the V gene TRBV7-2; TRBD1 matches 8 bases. The CDR3 covers 15 residues. Trimming at V came to 5 bases and at J to 3 bases, leaving 9 bases not matched to a gene. Germline values: CDR1 SGHTA, CDR2 FQGNSA. The CDR3 is CASSQTGTGGYEQYF. CDR3 bases: TGTGCCAGCAGCCAAACCGGGACAGGAGGCTACGAGCAGTACTTC.

This clone was found a few times. The V and J genes are TRBV19 and TRBJ2-7; TRBD1 matches at 10 bases. Germline V gene lookup returns CDR1 LNHDA and CDR2 SQIVND (reference sequence). With 8 bases clipped from V and 3 bases from J, the junction kept 7 bases outside the gene matches. The CDR3 contains 14 residues. The CDR3 DNA sequence: TGTGCCAGTGAGTCCGGGACAGGGGTCTACGAGCAGTACTTC. Translation: CASESGTGVYEQYF.

This rearrangement joins TRBV18 to TRBJ2-5, with D uncertain. The CDR3 is made up of 15 amino acids. V lost 1 base and J 0 bases, leaving 9 bases between the germline ends. The germline V gene encodes CDR1 KGHSH and CDR2 LQKENI. CDR3 amino acids: CASSPRDTYQETQYF. The CDR3 region has the DNA TGTGCCAGCTCACCACGCGATACGTACCAAGAGACCCAGTACTTC.

A few counts support this clone. The chain couples TRBV9 to TRBJ2-5; D gene unclear. Looked up from germline, CDR1 is SGDLS and CDR2 is YYNGEE. The CDR3 contains 14 residues. Trimming stripped 4 bases from V and 0 bases from J, with 10 bases between. This CDR3 is CASSPAQNQETQYF. Here the CDR3 DNA reads TGTGCCAGCAGCCCCGCCCAGAACCAAGAGACCCAGTACTTC.

A word on this clone: The sample carries other DNA sequences with the same CDR3. The genes are TRBV5-1 and TRBJ2-1, with TRBD1 matching over 10 bases. CDR3 length: 15 residues. The V and J ends lost 4 bases and 1 base, in that order; junction bases with no gene match: 2. CDR1 and CDR2 from the germline V gene are SGHRS and YFSETQ. The CDR3 coding sequence is TGCGCCAGCAGCCTGGGACAGGGGTCCTACAATGAGCAGTTCTTC. It is translated as CASSLGQGSYNEQFF.

The rearrangement links TRBV5-1 to TRBJ1-1; no clear D. V was shortened by 5 bases and J by 0 bases, with 5 bases between the two germline ends. Germline CDR1 SGHRS, CDR2 YFSETQ. The CDR3 runs 12 residues. CDR3 DNA sequence: TGCGCCAGCAGGGAGCTGAACACTGAAGCTTTCTTT. It specifies CASRELNTEAFF.

V is TRBV9 and J is TRBJ1-2; 9 bases line up with TRBD1. The trim removed 4 bases at V and 6 bases at J, leaving 7 bases unmatched. There are 14 residues in the CDR3. Germline CDR1 reads SGDLS; CDR2 reads YYNGEE. The CDR3 DNA reads as TGTGCCAGCAGCAAACCCGGGACAGGGAATGGCTACACCTTC. Protein sequence: CASSKPGTGNGYTF.

The CDR3 DNA follows: TGTGCCAGCAGGGACCCCGGGAGCTATACGCAGTATTTT. Encoded protein: CASRDPGSYTQYF. V gene TRBV6-1 combines with J gene TRBJ2-3; maybe TRBD2 (6 bases). The V end lost 6 bases, the J end lost 7 bases, and 14 bases lay between the germline ends. The CDR3 sequence is 13 residues long. Germline CDR1 and CDR2: MNHNS and SASEGT.

This clone has a handful of counts. This chain connects TRBV4-2 to TRBJ2-3; perhaps TRBD2 as D (7 bases). The CDR3 has 16 residues. CDR1 is LGHNA, CDR2 YNFKEQ, per germline. Trimming pared 4 bases from V and 2 bases from J, leaving 16 bases between. The CDR3 spells CASSPLNGGPTDTQYF. CDR3 DNA sequence: TGTGCCAGCAGCCCACTTAACGGGGGGCCCACAGATACGCAGTATTTT.

Only a few counts were recorded for this clone. The chain joins TRBV11-1 to TRBJ2-1; a weak D match, TRBD2 (5 bases). This CDR3 spans 16 amino acids. V shed 2 bases and J shed 3 bases, with 14 bases lying between them. Germline V gene sequence: CDR1 SGHAT, CDR2 FQDESV (reference sequence). Here the CDR3 reads CASSLSRGNYYNEQFF. CDR3 bases: TGTGCCAGCAGCTTATCTCGGGGTAACTACTACAATGAGCAGTTCTTC.

In its sample, this clone was seen a few times. The chain is built from TRBV11-3 and TRBJ2-1; tentatively, D is TRBD1 (7 bases). Deletions cut 5 bases from V and 0 bases from J, with 26 bases between. The length of the CDR3 is 20 residues. Germline CDR1 SGHNT, CDR2 YENEEA. DNA of the CDR3: TGTGCCAGCAGCCCTGGGCGGGGACAGATAGCGGCGAGCTCCTACAATGAGCAGTTCTTC. Residues: CASSPGRGQIAASSYNEQFF.

This clone has just a few counts. V usage is TRBV19 and J usage is TRBJ1-1; possibly TRBD1 for D (5 bases). Trimming left V 6 bases short and J 1 base short, with 9 bases between. Germline V gives CDR1 LNHDA, CDR2 SQIVND (reference sequence). CDR3 length: 13 amino acids. The chain's CDR3 is CASRTGENTEAFF. The CDR3 bases are TGTGCCAGTAGAACAGGCGAGAACACTGAAGCTTTCTTT.

This clone was detected a few times. The V gene is TRBV9, the J gene TRBJ2-1, with 8 bases aligning to TRBD1. V shed 3 bases and J 6 bases; nucleotides not matched to a gene: 5. The length of the CDR3 is 14 residues. Germline CDR1 is SGDLS and CDR2 is YYNGEE. The CDR3 DNA follows: TGTGCCAGCAGCGCGGACAGGGCCTCCAATGAGCAGTTCTTC. Translation gives CASSADRASNEQFF.

This chain's CDR3 is CASRPSGGTEAFF. The CDR3 nucleotides read TGCGCCAGCAGGCCCTCAGGGGGTACTGAAGCTTTCTTT. V and J are TRBV4-1 and TRBJ1-1, with 7 nucleotides matching TRBD1. Germline V gene sequence: CDR1 MGHRA, CDR2 YSYEKL. V lost 6 bases, J lost 5 bases, and 6 bases stayed unmatched. CDR3 length: 13 residues.

V and J are TRBV9 and TRBJ2-1, with 9 bases lining up with TRBD2. Germline V gene lookup returns CDR1 SGDLS and CDR2 YYNGEE. The V segment lost 0 bases and the J segment 0 bases; nucleotides outside the gene matches: 4. The CDR3 is 17 residues long. CDR3 DNA: TGTGCCAGCAGCGTAGGGGTTAGCGGGAGCTCCTACAATGAGCAGTTCTTC. Protein product: CASSVGVSGSSYNEQFF.

This clone was observed a handful of times. J is TRBJ1-4 and V is TRBV15; D unresolved. The CDR3 sequence is 15 residues long. V dropped 2 bases and J dropped 0 bases, with 7 bases sitting between them. Per the germline V gene, CDR1 is LNHNV and CDR2 is YYDKDF (reference sequence). CDR3 nucleotide sequence: TGTGCCACCAGCAGACTGCGGTCAACTAATGAAAAACTGTTTTTT. Translating it yields CATSRLRSTNEKLFF.

The chain has TRBV19 and TRBJ2-1; D gene ambiguous. Germline V gene lookup returns CDR1 LNHDA and CDR2 SQIVND (reference sequence). With 1 base removed from V and 4 bases from J, the gap between germline ends came to 5 bases. The CDR3 is 13 residues long. The CDR3 sequence: CASSIGVYNEQFF. The CDR3 bases are TGTGCCAGTAGTATAGGAGTATACAATGAGCAGTTCTTC. Looking up the rest from reference TRBV19 and TRBJ2-1 gives the full variable domain: DGGITQSPKYLFRKEGQNVTLSCEQNLNHDAMYWYRQDPGQGLRLIYYSQIVNDFQKGDIAEGYSVSREKKESFPLTVTSAQKNPTAFYLCASSIGVYNEQFFGPGTRLTVL.